This TCR beta chain was sequenced in a study of response to subunit inactivated influenza vaccine. The V and J ends lost 3 bases and 3 bases, in that order; junction bases with no gene match: 10. The CDR3 is 16 amino acids. The V gene's germline CDR1 is DFQATT and CDR2 SNEGSKA (reference sequence). TCRdb analysed the RT-PCR reads with MiXCR anew, one entry per CDR3 protein. The repertoire holds around 500,000 distinct CDR3 sequences, with roughly 9.7% as singletons. The clonotype originates from a man aged 50-60 years who received an inactivated influenza vaccine. V is TRBV20-1 and J is TRBJ2-1, with 8 nucleotides matching TRBD2. Source: PBMCs from blood, taken 45 days after vaccination. CDR3 bases: TGCAGTGCTAGCCCGACCCCGGGACTAGTCTACAATGAGCAGTTCTTC. It codes for CSASPTPGLVYNEQFF.